This T cell receptor beta chain was recovered during a study of T cell repertoires in cytomegalovirus infection. Study findings and constraints: People with CMV and the relevant HLA were identified by cumulative public TCR beta family frequency.

As regards this clonotype: Antigen unknown.

Each CDR3 protein is one row after TCRdb ran MiXCR on the reads. The sample holds roughly 920,000 distinct CDR3 sequences, roughly 31% seen once. The germline V and J ends were trimmed by 5 bases and 0 bases, with 17 bases remaining between them. The CDR3 runs 16 residues. CDR1 and CDR2 from the germline V gene are LNHDA and SQIVND (reference sequence). The rearrangement uses TRBV19 and TRBJ2-7, with D perhaps being TRBD1 or TRBD2 (5 bases each). The sequenced sample was cultured CD8+ T cells from PBMCs, obtained from culture after CMV antigen stimulation. The source is a human donor in good health (CMV status not recorded). Some clones in this sample may be carry-over from other donors' samples. Here the CDR3 DNA reads TGTGCCAGTAGTGGGGGAGTCGAAGGGATCTCCTACGAGCAGTACTTC. Its translation is CASSGGVEGISYEQYF. The complete variable domain, with remaining parts taken from reference TRBV19 and TRBJ2-7, reads DGGITQSPKYLFRKEGQNVTLSCEQNLNHDAMYWYRQDPGQGLRLIYYSQIVNDFQKGDIAEGYSVSREKKESFPLTVTSAQKNPTAFYLCASSGGVEGISYEQYFGPGTRLTVT.